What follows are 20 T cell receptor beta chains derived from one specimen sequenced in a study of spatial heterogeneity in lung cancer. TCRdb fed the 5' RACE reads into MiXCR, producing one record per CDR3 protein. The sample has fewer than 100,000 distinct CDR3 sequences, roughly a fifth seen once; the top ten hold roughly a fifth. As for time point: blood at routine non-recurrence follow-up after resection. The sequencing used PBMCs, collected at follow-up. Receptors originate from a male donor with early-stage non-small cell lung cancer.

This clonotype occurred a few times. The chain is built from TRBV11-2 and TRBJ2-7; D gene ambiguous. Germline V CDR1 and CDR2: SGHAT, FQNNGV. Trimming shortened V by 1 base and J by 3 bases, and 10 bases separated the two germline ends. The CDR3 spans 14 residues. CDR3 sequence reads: CASSLGFEHYEQYF. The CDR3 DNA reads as TGTGCCAGCAGCTTAGGGTTTGAACACTACGAGCAGTACTTC.

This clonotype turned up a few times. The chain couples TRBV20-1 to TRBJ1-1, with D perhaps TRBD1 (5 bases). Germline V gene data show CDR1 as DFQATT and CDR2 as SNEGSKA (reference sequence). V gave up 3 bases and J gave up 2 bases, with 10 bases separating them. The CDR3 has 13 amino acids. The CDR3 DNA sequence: TGCAGTGCTAGTACTCAGGGTAACACTGAAGCTTTCTTT. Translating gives CSASTQGNTEAFF.

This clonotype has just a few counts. The CDR3 is CSARQGSGKETQYF. The CDR3 DNA reads TGCAGTGCCAGACAGGGGTCGGGCAAAGAGACCCAGTACTTC. The gene calls are TRBV20-1 and TRBJ2-5; 8 bases map to TRBD1. The CDR3 sequence is 14 residues long. With 6 bases clipped from V and 3 bases from J, the junction kept 9 bases outside the gene matches. Looked up from germline, CDR1 is DFQATT and CDR2 is SNEGSKA (reference sequence).

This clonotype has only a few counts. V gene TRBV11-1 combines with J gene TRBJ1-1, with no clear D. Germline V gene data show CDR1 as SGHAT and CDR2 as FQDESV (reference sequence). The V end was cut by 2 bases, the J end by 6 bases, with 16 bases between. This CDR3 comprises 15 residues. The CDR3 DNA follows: TGTGCCAGCAGCTTAACCGATTATCGGGTTGCTGAAGCTTTCTTT. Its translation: CASSLTDYRVAEAFF.

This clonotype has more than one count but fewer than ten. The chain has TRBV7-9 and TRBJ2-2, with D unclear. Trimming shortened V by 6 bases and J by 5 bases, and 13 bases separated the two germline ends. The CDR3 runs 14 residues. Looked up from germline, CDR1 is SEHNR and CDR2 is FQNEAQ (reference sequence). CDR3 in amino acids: CASSPDSRTGELFF. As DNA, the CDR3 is TGTGCCAGCAGTCCAGACTCCAGGACCGGGGAGCTGTTTTTT.

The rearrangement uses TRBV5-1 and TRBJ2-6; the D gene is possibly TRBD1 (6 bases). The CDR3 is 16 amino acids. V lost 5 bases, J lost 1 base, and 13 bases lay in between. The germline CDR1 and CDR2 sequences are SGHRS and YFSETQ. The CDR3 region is CASSQGSPSGANVLTF. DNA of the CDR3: TGCGCCAGCAGTCAGGGGAGCCCATCTGGGGCCAACGTCCTGACTTTC.

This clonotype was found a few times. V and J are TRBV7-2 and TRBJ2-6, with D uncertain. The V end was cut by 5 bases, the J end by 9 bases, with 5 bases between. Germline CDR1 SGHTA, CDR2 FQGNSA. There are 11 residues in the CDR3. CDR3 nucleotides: TGTGCCAGCAGCCGAGGCAACGTCCTGACTTTC. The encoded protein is CASSRGNVLTF.

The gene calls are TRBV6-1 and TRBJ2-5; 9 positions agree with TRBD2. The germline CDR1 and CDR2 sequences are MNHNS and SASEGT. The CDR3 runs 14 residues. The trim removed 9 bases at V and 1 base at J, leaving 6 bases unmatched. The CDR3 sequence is CARYSGSSQETQYF. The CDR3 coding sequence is TGTGCCAGATATAGCGGGAGCTCCCAAGAGACCCAGTACTTC.

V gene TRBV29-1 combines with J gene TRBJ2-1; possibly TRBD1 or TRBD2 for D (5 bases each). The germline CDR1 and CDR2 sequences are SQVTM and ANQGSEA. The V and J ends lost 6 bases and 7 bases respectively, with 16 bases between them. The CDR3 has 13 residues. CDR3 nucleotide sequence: TGCAGCGTACTGACGGGACGGCTAAATGAGCAGTTCTTC. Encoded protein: CSVLTGRLNEQFF.

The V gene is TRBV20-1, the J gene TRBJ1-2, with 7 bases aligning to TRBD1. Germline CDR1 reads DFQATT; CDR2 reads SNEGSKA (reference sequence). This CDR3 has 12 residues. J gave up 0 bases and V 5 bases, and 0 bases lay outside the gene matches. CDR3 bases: TGCAGTGCTGGACAGGCTAACTATGGCTACACCTTC. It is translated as CSAGQANYGYTF.

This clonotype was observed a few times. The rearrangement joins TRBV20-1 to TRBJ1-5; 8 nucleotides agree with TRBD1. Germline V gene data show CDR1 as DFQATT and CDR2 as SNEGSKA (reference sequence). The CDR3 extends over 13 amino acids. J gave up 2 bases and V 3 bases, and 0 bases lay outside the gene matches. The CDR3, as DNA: TGCAGTGCTAGGACAGGGGGCAATCAGCCCCAGCATTTT. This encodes CSARTGGNQPQHF.

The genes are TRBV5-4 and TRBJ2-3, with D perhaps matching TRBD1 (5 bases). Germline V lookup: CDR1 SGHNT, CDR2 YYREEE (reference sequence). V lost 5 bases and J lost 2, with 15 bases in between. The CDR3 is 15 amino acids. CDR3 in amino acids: CASRPWGGVTDTQYF. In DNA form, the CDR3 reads TGTGCCAGCAGGCCCTGGGGCGGAGTCACAGATACGCAGTATTTT.

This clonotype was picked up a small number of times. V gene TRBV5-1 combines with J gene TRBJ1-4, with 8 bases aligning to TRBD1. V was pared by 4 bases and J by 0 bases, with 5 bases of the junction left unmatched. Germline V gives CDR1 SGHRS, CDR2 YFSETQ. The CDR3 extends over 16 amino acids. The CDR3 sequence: CASSGTGTATNEKLFF. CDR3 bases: TGCGCCAGCAGCGGGACAGGAACTGCAACTAATGAAAAACTGTTTTTT.

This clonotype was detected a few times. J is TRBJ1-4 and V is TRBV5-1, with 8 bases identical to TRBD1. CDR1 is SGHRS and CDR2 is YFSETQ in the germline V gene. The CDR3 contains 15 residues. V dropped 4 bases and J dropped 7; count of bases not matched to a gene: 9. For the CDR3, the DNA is TGCGCCAGCAGCACCGGACAGGGCGGTGCTGAAAAACTGTTTTTT. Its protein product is CASSTGQGGAEKLFF. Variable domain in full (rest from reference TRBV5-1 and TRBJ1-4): KAGVTQTPRYLIKTRGQQVTLSCSPISGHRSVSWYQQTPGQGLQFLFEYFSETQRNKGNFPGRFSGRQFSNSRSEMNVSTLELGDSALYLCASSTGQGGAEKLFFGSGTQLSVL.

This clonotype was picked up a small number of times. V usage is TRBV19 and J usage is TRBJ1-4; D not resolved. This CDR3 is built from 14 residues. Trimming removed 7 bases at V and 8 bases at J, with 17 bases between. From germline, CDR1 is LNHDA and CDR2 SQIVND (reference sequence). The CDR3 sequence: CASTRPGVREKLFF. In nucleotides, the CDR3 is TGTGCCAGTACTCGGCCTGGGGTTAGGGAAAAACTGTTTTTT.

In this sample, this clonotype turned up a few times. For the CDR3, the DNA is TGCAGCCCCGTTGGGGGAAACACCATATATTTT. Translated: CSPVGGNTIYF. The chain couples TRBV29-1 to TRBJ1-3, with D hard to call. The CDR3 covers 11 residues. The germline V gene encodes CDR1 SQVTM and CDR2 ANQGSEA. Trimming shortened V by 8 bases and J by 4 bases, and 9 bases separated the two germline ends.

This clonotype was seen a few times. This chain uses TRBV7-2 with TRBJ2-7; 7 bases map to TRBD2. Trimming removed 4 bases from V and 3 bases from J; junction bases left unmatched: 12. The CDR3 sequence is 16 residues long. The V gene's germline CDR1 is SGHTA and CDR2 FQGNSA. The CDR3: CASSSAFGLVGYEQYF. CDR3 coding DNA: TGTGCCAGCAGCTCGGCCTTCGGACTAGTTGGCTACGAGCAGTACTTC. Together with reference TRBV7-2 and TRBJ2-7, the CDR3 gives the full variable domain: GAGVSQSPSNKVTEKGKDVELRCDPISGHTALYWYRQSLGQGLEFLIYFQGNSAPDKSGLPSDRFSAERTGGSVSTLTIQRTQQEDSAVYLCASSSAFGLVGYEQYFGPGTRLTVT.

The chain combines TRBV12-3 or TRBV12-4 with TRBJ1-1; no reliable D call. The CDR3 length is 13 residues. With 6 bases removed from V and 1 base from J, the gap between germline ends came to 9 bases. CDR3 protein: CASRYLTNTEAFF. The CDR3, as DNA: TGTGCCAGCAGGTACCTCACGAACACTGAAGCTTTCTTT.

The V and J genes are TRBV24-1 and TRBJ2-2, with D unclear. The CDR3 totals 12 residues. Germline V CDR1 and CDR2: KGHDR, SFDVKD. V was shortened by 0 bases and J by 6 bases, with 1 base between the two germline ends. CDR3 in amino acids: CATSDLPGELFF. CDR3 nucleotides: TGTGCCACCAGTGATTTGCCCGGGGAGCTGTTTTTT.

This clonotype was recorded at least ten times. CDR3 nucleotides: TGTGCCAGCAGCCAAGCTACCGTTCTATCCTACAATGAGCAGTTCTTC. Its protein is CASSQATVLSYNEQFF. The chain joins TRBV3-1 to TRBJ2-1; D gene uncertain. Deletions cut 1 base from V and 1 base from J, with 11 bases between. The CDR3 consists of 16 residues. Germline V gene data show CDR1 as LGHDT and CDR2 as YNNKEL (reference sequence).